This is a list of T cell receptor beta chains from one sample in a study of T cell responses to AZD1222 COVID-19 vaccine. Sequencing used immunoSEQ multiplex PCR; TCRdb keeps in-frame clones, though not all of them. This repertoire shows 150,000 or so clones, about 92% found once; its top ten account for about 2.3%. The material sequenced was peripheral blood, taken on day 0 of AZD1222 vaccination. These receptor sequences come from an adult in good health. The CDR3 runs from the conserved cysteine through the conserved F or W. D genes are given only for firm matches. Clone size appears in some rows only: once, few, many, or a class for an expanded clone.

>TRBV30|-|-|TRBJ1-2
TGTGCCTGGAGTGGGGTCTCCTATGGCTACACCTTC
CAWSGVSYGYTF
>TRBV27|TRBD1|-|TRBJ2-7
TGTGCCAGCAGCCTTCAACGACAGGGGGGAACCTACGAGCAGTACTTC
CASSLQRQGGTYEQYF
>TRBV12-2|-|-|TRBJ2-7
TGTGCAAGTCGCTTACAGAGCGGGCTTACCTCCTACGAGCAGTACTTC
CASRLQSGLTSYEQYF
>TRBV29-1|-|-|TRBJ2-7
TGCAGCGTTCGGAGGGCGAGTGAGCAGTACTTC
CSVRRASEQYF
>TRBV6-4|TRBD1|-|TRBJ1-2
TGTGCCAGCAGTGAACAGGGGGGAAGTGGCTACACCTTC
CASSEQGGSGYTF
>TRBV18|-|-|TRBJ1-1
TGTGCCAGTGGACAAGCGAACACTGAAGCTTTCTTT
CASGQANTEAFF
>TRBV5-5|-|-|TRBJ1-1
TGTGCCAGCAGCTTGGAACCCCAGTTGAACACTGAAGCTTTCTTT
CASSLEPQLNTEAFF
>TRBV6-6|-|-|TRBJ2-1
TGTGCCAGCAGCCCCGCCGGTAATGAGCAGTTCTTC
CASSPAGNEQFF
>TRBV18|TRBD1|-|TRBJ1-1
TGTGCCAGCTCACGGACAGGGAACACTGAAGCTTTCTTT
CASSRTGNTEAFF
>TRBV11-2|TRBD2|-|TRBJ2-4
TGTGCCAGCAGCCACTCGGGACTAGCGGGGAGAGCCAAAAACATTCAGTACTTC
CASSHSGLAGRAKNIQYF
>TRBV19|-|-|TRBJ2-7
TGTGCCAGTAGTATAGGTGGGGGACCGGGCTACGAGCAGTACTTC
CASSIGGGPGYEQYF
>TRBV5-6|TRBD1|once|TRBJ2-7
TGTGCCAGCAGCTTAGTGGACAGGCACTACGAGCAGTACTTC
CASSLVDRHYEQYF
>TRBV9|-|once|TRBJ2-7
TGTGCCAGCAGCGACGGACAGACCTACGAGCAGTACTTC
CASSDGQTYEQYF
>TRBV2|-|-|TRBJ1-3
TGTGCCAGCAGTACCGACAGCATAAACACCATATATTTT
CASSTDSINTIYF
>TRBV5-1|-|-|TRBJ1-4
TGCGCCAGCAGCCTTGGAGGGGCTAATGAAAAACTGTTTTTT
CASSLGGANEKLFF
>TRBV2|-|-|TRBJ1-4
TGTGCCAGCAGTGAATGGCGGGCAGGGCCTGCAACTAATGAAAAACTGTTTTTT
CASSEWRAGPATNEKLFF
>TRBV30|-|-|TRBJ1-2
TGTGCCTGGAGTCGTGGAGCGGGGCGGGATGGCTACACCTTC
CAWSRGAGRDGYTF
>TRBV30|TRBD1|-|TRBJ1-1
TGTGCCTGGAGCCCCGTGACAGGGTTCACTGAAGCTTTCTTT
CAWSPVTGFTEAFF
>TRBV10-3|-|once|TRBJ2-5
TGTGCCATCAGTGGGGAGACAGGGCCGGCGGGGGAGACCCAGTACTTC
CAISGETGPAGETQYF
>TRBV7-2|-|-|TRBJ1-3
TGTGCCAGCAGCCACTGGGGGACAAGTACCTCTGGAAACACCATATATTTT
CASSHWGTSTSGNTIYF
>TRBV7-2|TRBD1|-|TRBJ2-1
TGTGCCAGCAGCTTAGCGGGGGGACAGGGTGGAATACGATTCTCCTACAATGAGCAGTTCTTC
CASSLAGGQGGIRFSYNEQFF
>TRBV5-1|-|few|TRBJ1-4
TGCGCCAGCAGCCAAGCGTGGGCAGTAGGTGAAAAACTGTTTTTT
CASSQAWAVGEKLFF
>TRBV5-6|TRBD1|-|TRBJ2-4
TGTGCCAGCAGCGGGTCAGGGGGCGCTGACAACATTCAGTACTTC
CASSGSGGADNIQYF
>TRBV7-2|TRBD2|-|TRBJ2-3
TGTGCCAGCAGCCCCTCGGGGGGTATAGATACGCAGTATTTT
CASSPSGGIDTQYF
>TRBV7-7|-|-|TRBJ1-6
TGTGCCAGCAGCCCGGACGGGAATTCACCCCTCCACTTT
CASSPDGNSPLHF
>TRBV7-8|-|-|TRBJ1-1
TGTGCCAGCAGCCTCCGGGAGATGAACACTGAAGCTTTCTTT
CASSLREMNTEAFF
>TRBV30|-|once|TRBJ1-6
TGTGCCTCGGGGGATGGGGGGTCACCCCTCCACTTT
CASGDGGSPLHF